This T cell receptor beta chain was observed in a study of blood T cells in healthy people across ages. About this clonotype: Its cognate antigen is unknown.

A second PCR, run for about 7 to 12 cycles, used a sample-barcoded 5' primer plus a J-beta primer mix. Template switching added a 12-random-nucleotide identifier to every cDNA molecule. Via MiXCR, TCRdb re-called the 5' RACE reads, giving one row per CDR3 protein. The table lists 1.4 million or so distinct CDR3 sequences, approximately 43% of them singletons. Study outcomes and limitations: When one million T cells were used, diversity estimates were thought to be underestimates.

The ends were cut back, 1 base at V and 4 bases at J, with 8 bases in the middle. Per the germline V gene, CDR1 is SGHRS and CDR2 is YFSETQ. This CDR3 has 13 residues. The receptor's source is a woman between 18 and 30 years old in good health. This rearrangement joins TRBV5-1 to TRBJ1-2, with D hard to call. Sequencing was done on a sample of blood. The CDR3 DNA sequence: TGCGCCAGCAGCTTGAAGGATCTCTATGGCTACACCTTC. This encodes CASSLKDLYGYTF.